This T cell receptor beta chain was documented in a study of blood T cell repertoires in COVID-19. Study at large: There were acute and convalescent COVID-19 samples, and they came from the United States, Italy and Spain.

Trimming took off 6 bases at V and 2 bases at J, with 10 bases between the two ends. This CDR3 contains 13 residues. Germline loops: CDR1 MNHEY, CDR2 SVGAGI. As handled by the study authors: It was from reference gene primer amplification that nucleated cell counts were estimated. Generated by immunoSEQ multiplex PCR, the TCRdb table keeps only in-frame clones and is missing some. The V and J calls and clone size were taken over from that table, and D and trimming were inferred from the DNA. The sample holds about 260,000 clones, around 84% seen once. Participants were aged roughly 18 to 100 years from some 24 US areas. Which cohort a participant joined came from the clinical history participants gave.

The V gene is TRBV6-5, the J gene TRBJ1-1, with a weak D call TRBD1 (6 bases). This TCR derives from a man aged 30-40 years with acute COVID-19. Sequenced: PBMCs or T cells enriched from blood (not recorded which). The CDR3 loop is CASRPRGNTEAFF. In nucleotides, the CDR3 is TGTGCCAGCAGACCCAGGGGAAACACTGAAGCTTTCTTT.